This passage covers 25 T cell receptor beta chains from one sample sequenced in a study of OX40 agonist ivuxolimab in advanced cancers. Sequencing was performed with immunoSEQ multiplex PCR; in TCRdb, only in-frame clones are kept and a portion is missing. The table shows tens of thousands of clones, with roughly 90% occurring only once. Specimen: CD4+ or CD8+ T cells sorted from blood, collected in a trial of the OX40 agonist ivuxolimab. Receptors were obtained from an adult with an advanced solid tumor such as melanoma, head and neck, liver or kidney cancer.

The CDR3 DNA sequence: TGTGCCAGCAGTTTCGTTCAAAGATGGACGGATGGCTACACCTTC. Translation gives CASSFVQRWTDGYTF. The chain uses TRBV28 and TRBJ1-2; D gene uncertain. Trimming removed 3 bases at V and 6 bases at J, with 17 bases between. The CDR3 runs to 15 residues. Germline V gives CDR1 MDHEN, CDR2 SYDVKM.

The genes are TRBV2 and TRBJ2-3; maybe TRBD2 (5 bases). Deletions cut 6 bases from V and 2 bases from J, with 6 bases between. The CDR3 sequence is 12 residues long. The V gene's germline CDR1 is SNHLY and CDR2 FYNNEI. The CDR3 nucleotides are TGTGCCAGCAGGGAGGACACAGATACGCAGTATTTT. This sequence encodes CASREDTDTQYF.

The chain's CDR3 is CASSLDQVQYYEQYF. CDR3 nucleotides: TGTGCCAGCAGCTTAGATCAAGTACAGTACTACGAGCAGTACTTC. The chain recombines TRBV11-2 with TRBJ2-7; D not certain. Trimming cost V 0 bases and J 3 bases, with 12 bases left between them. Germline V CDR1 and CDR2: SGHAT, FQNNGV. This CDR3 spans 15 amino acids.

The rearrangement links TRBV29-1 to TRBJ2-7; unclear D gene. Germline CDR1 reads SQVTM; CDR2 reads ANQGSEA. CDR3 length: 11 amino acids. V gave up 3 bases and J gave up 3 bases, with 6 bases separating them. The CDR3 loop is CSVDLHYEQYF. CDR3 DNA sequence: TGCAGCGTTGACCTTCACTACGAGCAGTACTTC.

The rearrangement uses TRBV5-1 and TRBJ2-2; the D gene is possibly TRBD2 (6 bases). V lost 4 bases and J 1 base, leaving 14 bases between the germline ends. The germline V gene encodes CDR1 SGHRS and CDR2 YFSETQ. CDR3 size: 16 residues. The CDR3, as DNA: TGCGCCAGCAGCCTCCTGGCGGGGATGAACACCGGGGAGCTGTTTTTT. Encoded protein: CASSLLAGMNTGELFF.

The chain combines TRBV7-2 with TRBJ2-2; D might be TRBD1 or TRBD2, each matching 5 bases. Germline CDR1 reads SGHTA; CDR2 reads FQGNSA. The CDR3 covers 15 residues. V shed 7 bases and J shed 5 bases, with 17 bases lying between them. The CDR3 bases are TGTGCCAGCAACCTTGAGGGGTTAATTACCGGGGAGCTGTTTTTT. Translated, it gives CASNLEGLITGELFF.

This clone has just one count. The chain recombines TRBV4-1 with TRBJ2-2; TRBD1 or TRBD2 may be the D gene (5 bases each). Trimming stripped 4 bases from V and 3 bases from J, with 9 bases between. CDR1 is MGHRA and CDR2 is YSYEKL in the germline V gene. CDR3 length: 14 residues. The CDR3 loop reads CASSPGTYTGELFF. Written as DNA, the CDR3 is TGCGCCAGCAGCCCCGGGACGTACACCGGGGAGCTGTTTTTT.

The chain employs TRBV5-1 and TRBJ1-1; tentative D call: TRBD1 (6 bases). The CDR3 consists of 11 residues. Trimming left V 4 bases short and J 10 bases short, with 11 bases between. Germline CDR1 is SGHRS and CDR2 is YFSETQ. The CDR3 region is CASSKGEGAFF. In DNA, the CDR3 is TGCGCCAGCAGCAAGGGGGAGGGAGCTTTCTTT.

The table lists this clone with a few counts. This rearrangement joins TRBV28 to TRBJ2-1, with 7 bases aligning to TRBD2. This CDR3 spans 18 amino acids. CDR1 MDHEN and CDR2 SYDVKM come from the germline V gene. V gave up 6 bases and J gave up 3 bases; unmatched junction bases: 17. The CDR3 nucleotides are TGTGCCAGCAGCAAAACACTAGCGTTGCTTCGGGGCTACAATGAGCAGTTCTTC. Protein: CASSKTLALLRGYNEQFF.

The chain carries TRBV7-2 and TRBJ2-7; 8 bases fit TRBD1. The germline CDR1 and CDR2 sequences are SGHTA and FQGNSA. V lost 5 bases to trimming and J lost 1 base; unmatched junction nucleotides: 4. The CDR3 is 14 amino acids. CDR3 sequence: CASSRQGPSYEQYF. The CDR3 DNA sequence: TGTGCCAGCAGCCGACAGGGGCCTTCCTACGAGCAGTACTTC.

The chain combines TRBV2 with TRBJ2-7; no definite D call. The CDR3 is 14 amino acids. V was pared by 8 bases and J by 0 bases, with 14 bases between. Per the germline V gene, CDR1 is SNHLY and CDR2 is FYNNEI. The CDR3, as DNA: TGTGCCAGCGGACGGACGGTGAGCTCCTACGAGCAGTACTTC. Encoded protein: CASGRTVSSYEQYF.

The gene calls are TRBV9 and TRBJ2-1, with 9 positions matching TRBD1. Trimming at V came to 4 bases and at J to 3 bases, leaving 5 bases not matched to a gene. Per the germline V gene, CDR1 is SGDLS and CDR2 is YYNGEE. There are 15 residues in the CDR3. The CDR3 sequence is CASSLDRGDYNEQFF. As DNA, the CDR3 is TGTGCCAGCAGCCTCGACAGGGGGGACTACAATGAGCAGTTCTTC.

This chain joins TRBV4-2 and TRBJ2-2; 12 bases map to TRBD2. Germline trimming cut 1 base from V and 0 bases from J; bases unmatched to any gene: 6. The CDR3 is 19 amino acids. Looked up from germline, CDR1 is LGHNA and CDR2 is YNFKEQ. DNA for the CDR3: TGTGCCAGCAGCCAAGCTGTGGGACTAGCGGGTACGAACACCGGGGAGCTGTTTTTT. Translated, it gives CASSQAVGLAGTNTGELFF.

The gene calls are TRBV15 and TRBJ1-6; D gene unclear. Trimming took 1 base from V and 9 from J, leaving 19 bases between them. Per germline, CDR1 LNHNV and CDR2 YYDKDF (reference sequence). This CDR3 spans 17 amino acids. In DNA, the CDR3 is TGTGCCACCAGCAGAGCCACGGGTGGGCAGGCGATTTCACCCCTCCACTTT. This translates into CATSRATGGQAISPLHF.

The CDR3 loop is CASSTYSPGQSRSGELFF. DNA for the CDR3: TGTGCCAGCTCAACCTACTCACCGGGACAGTCCCGATCCGGGGAGCTGTTTTTT. V is TRBV5-6 and J is TRBJ2-2; TRBD1 agrees at 7 bases. The V gene end was trimmed by 7 bases and the J gene end by 6 bases; junction bases not matched to a gene: 21. From germline, CDR1 is SGHDT and CDR2 YYEEEE. The CDR3 is made up of 18 amino acids.

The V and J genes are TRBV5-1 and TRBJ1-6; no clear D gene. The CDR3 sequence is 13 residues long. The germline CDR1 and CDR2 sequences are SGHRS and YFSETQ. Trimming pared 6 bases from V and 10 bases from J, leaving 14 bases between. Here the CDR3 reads CASNLNTNSPLHF. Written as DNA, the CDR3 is TGCGCCAGCAACTTAAACACTAACTCACCCCTCCACTTT. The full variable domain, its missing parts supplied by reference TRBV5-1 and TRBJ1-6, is KAGVTQTPRYLIKTRGQQVTLSCSPISGHRSVSWYQQTPGQGLQFLFEYFSETQRNKGNFPGRFSGRQFSNSRSEMNVSTLELGDSALYLCASNLNTNSPLHFGNGTRLTVT.

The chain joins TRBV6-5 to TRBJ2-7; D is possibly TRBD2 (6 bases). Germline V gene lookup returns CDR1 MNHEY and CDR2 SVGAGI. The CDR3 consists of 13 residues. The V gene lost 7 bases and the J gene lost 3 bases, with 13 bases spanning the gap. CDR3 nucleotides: TGTGCCAGCAAAGCGGGCCAGGGCTACGAGCAGTACTTC. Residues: CASKAGQGYEQYF.

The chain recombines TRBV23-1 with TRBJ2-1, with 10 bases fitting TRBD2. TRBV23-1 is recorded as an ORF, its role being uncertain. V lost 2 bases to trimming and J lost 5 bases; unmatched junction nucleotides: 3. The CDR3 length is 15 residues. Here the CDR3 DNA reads TGCGCCAGCAGTCAACTAGCGGGAGCGCACAATGAGCAGTTCTTC. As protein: CASSQLAGAHNEQFF.

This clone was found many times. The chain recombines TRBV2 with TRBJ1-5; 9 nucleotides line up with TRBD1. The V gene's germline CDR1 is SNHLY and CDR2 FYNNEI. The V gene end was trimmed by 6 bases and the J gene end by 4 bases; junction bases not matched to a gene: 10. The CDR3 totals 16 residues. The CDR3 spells CASRVQGAGMNQPQHF. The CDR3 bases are TGTGCCAGCAGAGTACAGGGGGCAGGGATGAATCAGCCCCAGCATTTT.

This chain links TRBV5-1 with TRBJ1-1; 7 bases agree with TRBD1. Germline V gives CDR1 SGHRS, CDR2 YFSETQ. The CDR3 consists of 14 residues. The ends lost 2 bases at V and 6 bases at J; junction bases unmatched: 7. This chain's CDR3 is CASSLDRAAAEAFF. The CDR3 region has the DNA TGCGCCAGCAGCTTAGACAGGGCGGCCGCTGAAGCTTTCTTT. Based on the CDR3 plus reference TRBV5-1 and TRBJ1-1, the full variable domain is KAGVTQTPRYLIKTRGQQVTLSCSPISGHRSVSWYQQTPGQGLQFLFEYFSETQRNKGNFPGRFSGRQFSNSRSEMNVSTLELGDSALYLCASSLDRAAAEAFFGQGTRLTVV.

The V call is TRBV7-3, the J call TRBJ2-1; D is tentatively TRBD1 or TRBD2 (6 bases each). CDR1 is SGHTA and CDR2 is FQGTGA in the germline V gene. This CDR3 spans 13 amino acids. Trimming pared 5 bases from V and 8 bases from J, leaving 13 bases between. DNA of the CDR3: TGTGCCAGCAGCGTACAGGGAGGTGATGAGCAGTTCTTC. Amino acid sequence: CASSVQGGDEQFF. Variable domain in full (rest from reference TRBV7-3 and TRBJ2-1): GAGVSQTPSNKVTEKGKYVELRCDPISGHTALYWYRQSLGQGPEFLIYFQGTGAADDSGLPNDRFFAVRPEGSVSTLKIQRTERGDSAVYLCASSVQGGDEQFFGPGTRLTVL.

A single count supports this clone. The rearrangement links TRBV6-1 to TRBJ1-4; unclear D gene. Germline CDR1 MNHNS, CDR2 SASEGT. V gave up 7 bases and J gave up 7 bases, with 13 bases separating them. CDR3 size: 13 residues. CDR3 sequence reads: CASKSLLVEKLFF. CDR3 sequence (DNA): TGTGCCAGCAAGTCCCTACTAGTTGAAAAACTGTTTTTT.

CDR3 bases: TGTGCCAGTAGACGATCGACAGGAAATAGCAATCAGCCCCAGCATTTT. Amino acid sequence: CASRRSTGNSNQPQHF. The chain couples TRBV19 to TRBJ1-5; possibly TRBD1 for D (6 bases). Germline V gene sequence: CDR1 LNHDA, CDR2 SQIVND (reference sequence). The CDR3 sequence is 16 residues long. V lost 6 bases and J lost 0, with 15 bases in between.

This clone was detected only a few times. CDR3 region: CASSYAGTLTYEQYF. DNA for the CDR3: TGTGCCAGCAGTTACGCAGGGACCCTAACCTACGAGCAGTACTTC. The rearrangement links TRBV6-5 to TRBJ2-7, with D possibly called TRBD1 or TRBD2 (5 bases each). The CDR3 sequence is 15 residues long. Germline CDR1 and CDR2: MNHEY and SVGAGI. V was trimmed by 2 bases and J by 2 bases, leaving 13 bases between them.

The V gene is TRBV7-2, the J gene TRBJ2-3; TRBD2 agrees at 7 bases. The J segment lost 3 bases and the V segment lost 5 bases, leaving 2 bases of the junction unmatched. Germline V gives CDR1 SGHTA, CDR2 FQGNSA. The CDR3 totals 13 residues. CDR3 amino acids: CASSGGSTDTQYF. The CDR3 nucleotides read TGTGCCAGCAGCGGCGGGAGTACAGATACGCAGTATTTT.